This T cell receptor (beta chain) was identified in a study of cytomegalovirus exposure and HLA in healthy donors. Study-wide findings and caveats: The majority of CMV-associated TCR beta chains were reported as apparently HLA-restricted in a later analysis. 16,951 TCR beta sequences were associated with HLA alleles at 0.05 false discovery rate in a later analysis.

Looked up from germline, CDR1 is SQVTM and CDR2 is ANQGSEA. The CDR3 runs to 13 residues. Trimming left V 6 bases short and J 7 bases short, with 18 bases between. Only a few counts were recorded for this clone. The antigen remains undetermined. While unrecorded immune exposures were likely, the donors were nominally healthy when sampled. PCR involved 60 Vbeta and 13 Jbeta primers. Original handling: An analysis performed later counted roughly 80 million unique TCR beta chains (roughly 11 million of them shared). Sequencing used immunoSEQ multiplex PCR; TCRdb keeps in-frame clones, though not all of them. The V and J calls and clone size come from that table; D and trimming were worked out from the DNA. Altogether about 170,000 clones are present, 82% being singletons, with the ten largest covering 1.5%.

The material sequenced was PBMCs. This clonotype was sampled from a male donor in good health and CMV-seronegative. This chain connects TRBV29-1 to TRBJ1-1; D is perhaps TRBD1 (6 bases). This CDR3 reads CSVHPSGGGEAFF. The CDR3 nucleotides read TGCAGCGTCCATCCCTCGGGAGGGGGTGAAGCTTTCTTT.